This T cell receptor beta chain comes out of a study of T cell responses to AZD1222 COVID-19 vaccine. As for this clone: Its antigen is unidentified.

Measured with immunoSEQ multiplex PCR; TCRdb has only the in-frame clones, and not every one. Altogether approximately 150,000 clones are present, about nine tenths being singletons, with the ten largest covering 3% to 3.5%. Looked up from germline, CDR1 is MNHNS and CDR2 is SASEGT. Trimming took 2 bases from V and 0 from J; bases not matched to a gene: 6. This CDR3 is 16 amino acids long. Study-wide findings and caveats: Spike was spanned by vaccine-associated CD4 TCRs, with dominance at 160-218 and 743-854. A mostly white British donor set with more females was recruited, and clonal diversity was possibly underestimated.

The clonotype originates from an adult who received the AZD1222 COVID-19 vaccine. This sequence joins TRBV6-1 and TRBJ2-7, with TRBD1 matching 8 bases. Sequenced here: peripheral blood, sampled 28 days after the second AZD1222 dose. The CDR3 DNA follows: TGTGCCAGCAGTGAACGTAGGGGACAGGCCTCCTACGAGCAGTACTTC. Translation: CASSERRGQASYEQYF.